This T cell receptor beta chain is from a study of T-cell reconstitution after alpha-beta-depleted transplantation in children. There are 18 residues in the CDR3. Germline V gives CDR1 LGHNA, CDR2 YNFKEQ. Trimming left V 3 bases short and J 6 bases short, with 24 bases between. Unique molecular identifiers were incorporated during preparation of the TCRbeta library. In TCRdb, the PCR reads were re-called with MiXCR into one record per CDR3 protein. The sample has 250,000 to 400,000 distinct CDR3 sequences; around 25% are singletons. Regarding the study as a whole: It was newly produced T cells that mostly accounted for T-cell counts and diversity one year after transplant. Several hundred graft clones that had expanded were reportedly the source of alpha-beta T cells about two months after transplant. Some patients' high day-60 TCRbeta diversity was traced to surviving recipient T cells and thymic progenitors.

This clonotype was picked up a small number of times. Its antigen is as yet unknown. This sequence was found in a male patient younger than 18 who had a stem cell transplant for acute lymphoblastic leukemia, so the T cells may come from the graft donor. This sequence joins TRBV4-2 and TRBJ2-1; maybe TRBD2 (7 bases). The sample in question was PBMCs, mostly from graft donor cells, obtained 180 days after TCRalphabeta/CD19-depleted stem cell transplant. The CDR3 sequence: CASSHRKGGRERGNEQFF. Here the CDR3 DNA reads TGTGCCAGCAGCCATCGCAAGGGGGGGCGGGAGAGGGGCAATGAGCAGTTCTTC.